These T cell receptor beta chains were read from a single sample in a study of response to subunit inactivated influenza vaccine. A single record per CDR3 protein comes from TCRdb applying MiXCR to the RT-PCR reads. This sample has about 310,000 distinct CDR3 sequences, with around 22% found just once. The material sequenced was PBMCs from blood, taken 21 months after vaccination. All receptors derive from a man aged 50-75 years who received an inactivated influenza vaccine. CDR3s include the opening cysteine and the closing phenylalanine or tryptophan. The order of the fields is J gene, clone size, V gene, D gene, CDR3 DNA, CDR3 protein. D genes are given only for firm matches. Clone size is shown for a subset of rows, as once, few, many or a class of expanded clone.

>TRBJ2-1|.|TRBV2|.
TGTGCCAGTACACCGTCATCCTACAATGAGCAGTTCTTC
CASTPSSYNEQFF
>TRBJ2-2|.|TRBV11-2|TRBD1
TGTGCCGGGGGACAGTTGGCCGGGGAGCTGTTTTTT
CAGGQLAGELFF
>TRBJ2-3|few|TRBV7-9|.
TGTGCCAGCAGCCTGACCGGGTTCACAGATACGCAGTATTTT
CASSLTGFTDTQYF
>TRBJ1-3|many|TRBV29-1|.
TGCAGCGTCGAGGGGAATGGAAACACCATATATTTT
CSVEGNGNTIYF
>TRBJ1-1|few|TRBV19|.
TGTGCCAGTAGTTTAGACAGGTTAGGGCTGAACACTGAAGCTTTCTTT
CASSLDRLGLNTEAFF
>TRBJ2-3|.|TRBV5-4|TRBD2
TGTGCCAGCAGCGAGGGACTAGCGGGGGGGCCGAATACGCAGTATTTT
CASSEGLAGGPNTQYF
>TRBJ1-5|.|TRBV30|.
TGTGCCTGGAGTGCCTATAGCAATCAGCCCCAGCATTTT
CAWSAYSNQPQHF
>TRBJ1-3|.|TRBV6-2/TRBV6-3|.
TGTGCCAGCTTACCCGCAGGATCTTCCTCTGGAAACACCATATATTTT
CASLPAGSSSGNTIYF
>TRBJ2-3|many|TRBV10-3|.
TGTGCCATCAGTCTAGCAGCTAGCACAGATACGCAGTATTTT
CAISLAASTDTQYF
>TRBJ1-1|.|TRBV10-3|.
TGTGCCATCACCTCGGCCCCGAACACTGAAGCTTTCTTT
CAITSAPNTEAFF
>TRBJ2-4|many|TRBV6-1|TRBD1
TGTGCCAGCAGGGGACAGGGGGCTGGGTCGGCCAAAAACATTCAGTACTTC
CASRGQGAGSAKNIQYF
>TRBJ2-7|.|TRBV5-8|TRBD2
TGTGCCAGCAACTCCGGGACTAGCCACCACGAGCAGTACTTC
CASNSGTSHHEQYF
>TRBJ2-2|.|TRBV7-8|TRBD2
TGTGCCAGCAGCGCCAGACTAGCGGGAGTGTCCGGGGAGCTGTTTTTT
CASSARLAGVSGELFF
>TRBJ1-5|few|TRBV7-2|.
TGTGCCAGCAGCTTACAGGTCGGGTATCAGCCCCAGCATTTT
CASSLQVGYQPQHF
>TRBJ2-3|.|TRBV12-3/TRBV12-4|.
TGTGCCAGCAGTAACAGGAATCTTACGTATTTT
CASSNRNLTYF
>TRBJ2-5|.|TRBV7-2|TRBD2
TGTGCCAGCAGCTTAATGGCGGGGGGGGAGACCCAGTACTTC
CASSLMAGGETQYF
>TRBJ1-1|.|TRBV6-2/TRBV6-3|TRBD1
TGTGCCAGCAGAACAGGGGTTGGCAACACTGAAGCTTTCTTT
CASRTGVGNTEAFF
>TRBJ1-5|few|TRBV12-3/TRBV12-4|TRBD1
TGTGCCAGCAGTTCGGACCAGGGGGCGAGCAATCAGCCCCAGCATTTT
CASSSDQGASNQPQHF
>TRBJ1-5|many|TRBV20-1|TRBD1
TGCAGTGCCGGGGGACAGGGTGTGCCCCAGCATTTT
CSAGGQGVPQHF
>TRBJ1-2|many|TRBV3-1|.
TGTGCCAGCAGCCAAGGGGGGCGCCTTGGCTACACCTTC
CASSQGGRLGYTF
>TRBJ1-3|.|TRBV18|.
TGTGCCAGCTCACCGCGACGGTTCTCTGGAAACACCATATATTTT
CASSPRRFSGNTIYF
>TRBJ1-2|.|TRBV2|TRBD1
TGTGCCAGCAGTGAAGCGCTTCAGGGGGCGGTTGGCTACACCTTC
CASSEALQGAVGYTF
>TRBJ1-6|.|TRBV11-2|TRBD1
TGTGCCAGCAGCTTAGGCGGACAGGGGAGTTCACCCCTCCACTTT
CASSLGGQGSSPLHF
>TRBJ2-4|few|TRBV15|.
TGTGCCACCAGTGCCGGGAATCAAAACATTCAGTACTTC
CATSAGNQNIQYF
>TRBJ2-1|.|TRBV20-1|TRBD2
TGCAGTGCTAGAGTGTGGACTAGCGGGAGGACCCAGCAGTTCTTC
CSARVWTSGRTQQFF
>TRBJ2-5|few|TRBV11-2|.
TGTGCCAGCAGCTTAGGTACTTTCCAGGGGAGTGAAGAGACCCAGTACTTC
CASSLGTFQGSEETQYF
>TRBJ2-3|few|TRBV5-1|.
TGCGCCAGCAGCTTGGAGGGTAAGAGAGATACGCAGTATTTT
CASSLEGKRDTQYF
>TRBJ1-1|few|TRBV3-1|.
TGTGCCAGCAGCCAAGTCGAAAAGGCTGAAGCTTTCTTT
CASSQVEKAEAFF
>TRBJ2-7|once|TRBV5-8|.
TGTGCCAGCAGCTTAGGGGAAAGGCAGTACTTC
CASSLGERQYF
>TRBJ2-3|.|TRBV7-8|TRBD1
TGTGCCAGCAGCTTTACCCCTGAGACAGGGGGCTATTACGATACGCAGTATTTT
CASSFTPETGGYYDTQYF
>TRBJ2-1|few|TRBV24-1|.
TGTGCCACCAGTGATTTTACAGTCAATGAGCAGTTCTTC
CATSDFTVNEQFF
>TRBJ2-3|.|TRBV3-1|.
TGTGCCAGCCGAAGGGGGGGTAGCACAGATACGCAGTATTTT
CASRRGGSTDTQYF
>TRBJ1-1|many|TRBV6-2/TRBV6-3|.
TGTGCCAGCAGTACAGGACTCCCCCGATTTGAAGCTTTCTTT
CASSTGLPRFEAFF
>TRBJ2-1|few|TRBV7-9|TRBD2
TGTGCCAGCAGACTTTTAGCGGGGGGGCACAATGAGCAGTTCTTC
CASRLLAGGHNEQFF
>TRBJ2-3|.|TRBV6-5|TRBD1
TGTGCCAGCAGTTACTCGGCTACAGGGGCAGATACGCAGTATTTT
CASSYSATGADTQYF
>TRBJ2-3|few|TRBV10-3|.
TGTGCCATCAGACAGGGAGGCACAGATACGCAGTATTTT
CAIRQGGTDTQYF
>TRBJ1-4|many|TRBV11-1|.
TGTGCCAGCAGCCCTGGCCGGCGGGTTCAGGGTTCAACTAATGAAAAACTGTTTTTT
CASSPGRRVQGSTNEKLFF
>TRBJ1-2|.|TRBV12-3/TRBV12-4|TRBD1
TGTGCCAGCAGCCACACCCGGACAGGGGATTTTTCTGGCTACACCTTC
CASSHTRTGDFSGYTF
>TRBJ2-2|.|TRBV19|TRBD2
TGTGCCAGTAATATACTAGCGGGGTCGAACACCGGGGAGCTGTTTTTT
CASNILAGSNTGELFF
>TRBJ2-3|.|TRBV5-1|.
TGCGCCAGTCGGACGGATTCACCCACAGATACGCAGTATTTT
CASRTDSPTDTQYF
>TRBJ2-3|.|TRBV7-9|.
TGTGCCAGCAGTTCCACGGAATGGGACATCACAGATACGCAGTATTTT
CASSSTEWDITDTQYF
>TRBJ2-1|.|TRBV20-1|TRBD2
TGCAGTGCTAGAGTGCCCCCCGGGACTAGCGGGGTTTACAATGAGCAGTTCTTC
CSARVPPGTSGVYNEQFF
>TRBJ2-4|.|TRBV11-2|TRBD2
TGTGCCAGCAGCTTAGTAGGGGAGGGGGCCAAAAACATTCAGTACTTC
CASSLVGEGAKNIQYF
>TRBJ2-3|few|TRBV18|.
TGTGCCAGCTCACCACGGGGTAACACAGATACGCAGTATTTT
CASSPRGNTDTQYF